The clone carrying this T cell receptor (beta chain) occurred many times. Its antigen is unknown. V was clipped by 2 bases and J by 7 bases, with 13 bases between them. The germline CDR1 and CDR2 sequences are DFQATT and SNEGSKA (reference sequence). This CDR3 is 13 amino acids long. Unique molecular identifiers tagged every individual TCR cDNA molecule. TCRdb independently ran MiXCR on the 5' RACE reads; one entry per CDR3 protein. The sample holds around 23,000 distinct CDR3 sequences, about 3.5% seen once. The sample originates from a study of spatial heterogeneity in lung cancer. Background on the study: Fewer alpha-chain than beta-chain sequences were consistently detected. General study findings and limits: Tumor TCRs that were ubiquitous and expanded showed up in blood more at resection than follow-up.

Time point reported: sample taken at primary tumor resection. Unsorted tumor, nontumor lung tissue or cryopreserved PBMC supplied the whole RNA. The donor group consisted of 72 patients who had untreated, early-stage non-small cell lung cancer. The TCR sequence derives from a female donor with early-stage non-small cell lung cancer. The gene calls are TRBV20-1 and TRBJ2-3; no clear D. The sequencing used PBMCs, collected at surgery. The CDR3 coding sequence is TGCAGTGCTAGACCGGGTCTGAGAAATACGCAGTATTTT. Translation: CSARPGLRNTQYF.